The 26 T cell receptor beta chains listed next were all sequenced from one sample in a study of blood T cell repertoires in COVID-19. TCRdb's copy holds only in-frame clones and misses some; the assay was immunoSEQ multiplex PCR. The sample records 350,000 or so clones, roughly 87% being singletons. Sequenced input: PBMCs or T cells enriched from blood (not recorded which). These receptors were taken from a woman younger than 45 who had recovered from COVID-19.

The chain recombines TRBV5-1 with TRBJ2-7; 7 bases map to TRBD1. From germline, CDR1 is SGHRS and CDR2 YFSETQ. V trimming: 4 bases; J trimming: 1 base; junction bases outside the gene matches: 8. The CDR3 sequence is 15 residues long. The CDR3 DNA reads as TGCGCCAGCAGCATCGGACAGGCTCTTTCCTACGAGCAGTACTTC. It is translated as CASSIGQALSYEQYF.

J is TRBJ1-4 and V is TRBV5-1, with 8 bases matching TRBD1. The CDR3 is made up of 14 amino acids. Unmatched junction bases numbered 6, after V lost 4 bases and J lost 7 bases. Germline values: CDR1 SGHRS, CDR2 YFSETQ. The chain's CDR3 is CASSLTGAGEKLFF. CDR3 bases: TGCGCCAGCAGCCTGACAGGGGCGGGTGAAAAACTGTTTTTT. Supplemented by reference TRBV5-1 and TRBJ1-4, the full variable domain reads KAGVTQTPRYLIKTRGQQVTLSCSPISGHRSVSWYQQTPGQGLQFLFEYFSETQRNKGNFPGRFSGRQFSNSRSEMNVSTLELGDSALYLCASSLTGAGEKLFFGSGTQLSVL.

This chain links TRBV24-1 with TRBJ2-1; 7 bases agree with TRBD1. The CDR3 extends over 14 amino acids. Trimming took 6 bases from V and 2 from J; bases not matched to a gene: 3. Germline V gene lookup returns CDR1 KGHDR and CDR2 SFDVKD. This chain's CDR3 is CATSRQGPYNEQFF. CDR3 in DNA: TGTGCCACCAGTAGACAGGGACCCTACAATGAGCAGTTCTTC.

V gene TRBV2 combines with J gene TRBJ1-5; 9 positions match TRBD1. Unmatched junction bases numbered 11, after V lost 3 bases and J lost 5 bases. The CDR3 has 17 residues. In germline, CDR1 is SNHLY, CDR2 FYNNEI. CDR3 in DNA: TGTGCCAGCAGTGACTACCTCCTGGGACAGGGAGATCAGCCCCAGCATTTT. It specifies CASSDYLLGQGDQPQHF.

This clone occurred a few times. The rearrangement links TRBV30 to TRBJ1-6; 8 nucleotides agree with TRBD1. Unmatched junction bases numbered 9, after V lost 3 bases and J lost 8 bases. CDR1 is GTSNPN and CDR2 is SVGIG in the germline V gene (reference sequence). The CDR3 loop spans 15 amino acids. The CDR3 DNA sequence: TGTGCCTGGAGCGCAACAGGGGGATTATATTCACCCCTCCACTTT. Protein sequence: CAWSATGGLYSPLHF.

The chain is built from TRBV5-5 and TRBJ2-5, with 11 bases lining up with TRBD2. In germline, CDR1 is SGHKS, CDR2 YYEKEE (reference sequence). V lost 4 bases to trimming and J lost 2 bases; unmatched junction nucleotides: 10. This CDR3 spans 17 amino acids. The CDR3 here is CASSDAGTSGSQETQYF. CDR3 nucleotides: TGTGCCAGCAGCGATGCCGGGACTAGCGGATCTCAAGAGACCCAGTACTTC.

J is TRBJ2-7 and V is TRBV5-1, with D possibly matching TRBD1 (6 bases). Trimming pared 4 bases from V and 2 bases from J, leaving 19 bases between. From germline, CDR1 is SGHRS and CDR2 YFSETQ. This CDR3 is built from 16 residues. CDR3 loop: CASSPDGGGSPYEQYF. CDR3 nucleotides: TGCGCCAGCAGCCCCGACGGTGGGGGCAGTCCCTACGAGCAGTACTTC.

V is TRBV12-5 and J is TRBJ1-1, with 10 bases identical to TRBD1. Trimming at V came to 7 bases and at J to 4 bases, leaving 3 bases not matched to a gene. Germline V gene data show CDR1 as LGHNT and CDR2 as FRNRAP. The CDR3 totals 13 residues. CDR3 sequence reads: CASARTGGTEAFF. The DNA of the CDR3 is TGTGCTAGTGCCCGGACAGGGGGCACTGAAGCTTTCTTT. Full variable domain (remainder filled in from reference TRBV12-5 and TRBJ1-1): DARVTQTPRHKVTEMGQEVTMRCQPILGHNTVFWYRQTMMQGLELLAYFRNRAPLDDSGMPKDRFSAEMPDATLATLKIQPSEPRDSAVYFCASARTGGTEAFFGQGTRLTVV.

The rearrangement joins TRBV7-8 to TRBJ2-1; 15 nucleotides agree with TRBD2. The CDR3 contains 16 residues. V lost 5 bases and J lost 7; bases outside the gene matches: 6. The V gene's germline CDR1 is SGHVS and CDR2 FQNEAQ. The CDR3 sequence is CASSKGLAGGRNEQFF. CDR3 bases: TGTGCCAGCAGCAAGGGACTAGCGGGGGGTAGAAATGAGCAGTTCTTC.

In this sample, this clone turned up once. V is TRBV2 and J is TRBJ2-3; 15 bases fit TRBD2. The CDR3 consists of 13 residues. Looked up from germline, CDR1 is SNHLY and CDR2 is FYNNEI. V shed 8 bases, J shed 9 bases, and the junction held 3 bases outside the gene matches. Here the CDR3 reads CASGTSGGWTQYF. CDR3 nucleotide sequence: TGTGCCAGCGGGACTAGCGGGGGGTGGACGCAGTATTTT.

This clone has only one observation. The CDR3 DNA sequence: TGTGCCAGCAGCTTGCAGGGCAGGGTTGATTCACCCCTCCACTTT. It codes for CASSLQGRVDSPLHF. The gene calls are TRBV5-4 and TRBJ1-6, with a possible D match to TRBD1 (5 bases). This CDR3 comprises 15 residues. Germline V gene lookup returns CDR1 SGHNT and CDR2 YYREEE (reference sequence). V was pared by 1 base and J by 8 bases, with 13 bases between.

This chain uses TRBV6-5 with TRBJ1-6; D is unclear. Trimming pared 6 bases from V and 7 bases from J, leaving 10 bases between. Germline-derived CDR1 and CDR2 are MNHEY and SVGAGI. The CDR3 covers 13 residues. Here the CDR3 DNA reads TGTGCCAGCAGGCAGGCCCTGAATTCACCCCTCCACTTT. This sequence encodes CASRQALNSPLHF.

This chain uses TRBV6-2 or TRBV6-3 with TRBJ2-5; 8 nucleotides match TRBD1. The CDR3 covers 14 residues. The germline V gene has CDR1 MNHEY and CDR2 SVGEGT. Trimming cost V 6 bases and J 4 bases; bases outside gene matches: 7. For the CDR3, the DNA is TGTGCCAGCAGCCAGACAGGGGTTCGAGAGACCCAGTACTTC. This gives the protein CASSQTGVRETQYF.

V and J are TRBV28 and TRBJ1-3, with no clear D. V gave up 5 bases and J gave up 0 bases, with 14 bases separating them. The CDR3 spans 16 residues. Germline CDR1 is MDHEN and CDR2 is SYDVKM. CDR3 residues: CASSRGDSSSGNTIYF. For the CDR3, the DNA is TGTGCCAGCAGTCGTGGTGACTCGAGCTCTGGAAACACCATATATTTT. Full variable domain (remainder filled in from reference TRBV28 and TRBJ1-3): DVKVTQSSRYLVKRTGEKVFLECVQDMDHENMFWYRQDPGLGLRLIYFSYDVKMKEKGDIPEGYSVSREKKERFSLILESASTNQTSMYLCASSRGDSSSGNTIYFGEGSWLTVV.

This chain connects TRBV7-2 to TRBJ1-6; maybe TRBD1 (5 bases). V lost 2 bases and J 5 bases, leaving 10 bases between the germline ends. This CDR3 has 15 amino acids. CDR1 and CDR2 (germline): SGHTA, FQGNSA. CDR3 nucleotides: TGTGCCAGCAGCTTAAACCGACAGCATAATTCACCCCTCCACTTT. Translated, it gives CASSLNRQHNSPLHF.

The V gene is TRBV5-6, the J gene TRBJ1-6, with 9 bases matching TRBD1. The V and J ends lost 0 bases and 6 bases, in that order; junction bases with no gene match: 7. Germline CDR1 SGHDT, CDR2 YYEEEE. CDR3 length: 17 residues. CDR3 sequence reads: CASSLAGTGIVNSPLHF. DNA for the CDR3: TGTGCCAGCAGCTTGGCCGGGACAGGGATCGTTAATTCACCCCTCCACTTT.

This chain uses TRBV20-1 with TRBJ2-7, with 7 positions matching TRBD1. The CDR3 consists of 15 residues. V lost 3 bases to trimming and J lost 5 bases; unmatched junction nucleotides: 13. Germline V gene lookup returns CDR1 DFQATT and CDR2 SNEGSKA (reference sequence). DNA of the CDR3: TGCAGTGCTAGTGCTATGACAGGGAACACCCACGAGCAGTACTTC. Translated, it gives CSASAMTGNTHEQYF.

The CDR3 protein is CASSLTRVHEQFF. For the CDR3, the DNA is TGTGCCAGTAGTCTAACCAGGGTTCACGAGCAGTTCTTC. This chain joins TRBV19 and TRBJ2-1; D is possibly TRBD1 (5 bases). Trimming removed 5 bases at V and 10 bases at J, with 15 bases between. CDR1 and CDR2 (germline): LNHDA, SQIVND (reference sequence). This CDR3 is built from 13 residues.

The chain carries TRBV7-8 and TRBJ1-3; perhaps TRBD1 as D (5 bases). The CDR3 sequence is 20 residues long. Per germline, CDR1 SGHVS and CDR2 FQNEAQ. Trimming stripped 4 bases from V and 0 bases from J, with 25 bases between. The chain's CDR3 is CASSSHRRSPTLSSGNTIYF. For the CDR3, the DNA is TGTGCCAGCAGCTCCCACAGGAGAAGCCCGACTTTATCCTCTGGAAACACCATATATTTT. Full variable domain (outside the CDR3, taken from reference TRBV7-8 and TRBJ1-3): GAGVSQSPRYKVAKRGQDVALRCDPISGHVSLFWYQQALGQGPEFLTYFQNEAQLDKSGLPSDRFFAERPEGSVSTLKIQRTQQEDSAVYLCASSSHRRSPTLSSGNTIYFGEGSWLTVV.

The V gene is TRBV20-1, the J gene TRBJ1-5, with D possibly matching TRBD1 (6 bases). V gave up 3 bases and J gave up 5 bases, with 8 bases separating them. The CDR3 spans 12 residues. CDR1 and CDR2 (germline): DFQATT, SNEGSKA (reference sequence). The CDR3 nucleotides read TGCAGTGCTAGTTCAGGGGATCAGCCCCAGCATTTT. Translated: CSASSGDQPQHF.

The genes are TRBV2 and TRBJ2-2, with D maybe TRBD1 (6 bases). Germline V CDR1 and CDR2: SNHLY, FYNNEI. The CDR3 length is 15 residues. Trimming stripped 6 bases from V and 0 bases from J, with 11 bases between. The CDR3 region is CASRGAPTNTGELFF. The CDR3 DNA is TGTGCCAGCAGGGGGGCTCCCACGAACACCGGGGAGCTGTTTTTT.

CDR3 coding DNA: TGTGCCAGCAGCCTATCCACAGATACGCAGTATTTT. Its translation is CASSLSTDTQYF. This sequence joins TRBV3-1 (or the pseudogene TRBV3-2) and TRBJ2-3; D is ambiguous. The V end lost 4 bases, the J end lost 2 bases, and 4 bases lay between the germline ends. CDR1 is LGHDT and CDR2 is YNNKEL in the germline V gene (reference sequence). CDR3 length: 12 amino acids.

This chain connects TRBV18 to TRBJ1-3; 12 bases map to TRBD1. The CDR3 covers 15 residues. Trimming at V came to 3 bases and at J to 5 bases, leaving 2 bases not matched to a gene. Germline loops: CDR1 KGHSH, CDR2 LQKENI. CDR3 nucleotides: TGTGCCAGCTCACCGGGGACAGGGGGCCGAAACACCATATATTTT. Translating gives CASSPGTGGRNTIYF. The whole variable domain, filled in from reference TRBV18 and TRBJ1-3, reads NAGVMQNPRHLVRRRGQEARLRCSPMKGHSHVYWYRQLPEEGLKFMVYLQKENIIDESGMPKERFSAEFPKEGPSILRIQQVVRGDSAAYFCASSPGTGGRNTIYFGEGSWLTVV.

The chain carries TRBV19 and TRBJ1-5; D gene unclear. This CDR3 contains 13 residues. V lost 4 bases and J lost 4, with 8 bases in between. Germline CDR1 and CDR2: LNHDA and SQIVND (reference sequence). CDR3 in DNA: TGTGCCAGTAGTACGACTGTTAATCAGCCCCAGCATTTT. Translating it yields CASSTTVNQPQHF. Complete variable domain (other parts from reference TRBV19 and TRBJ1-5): DGGITQSPKYLFRKEGQNVTLSCEQNLNHDAMYWYRQDPGQGLRLIYYSQIVNDFQKGDIAEGYSVSREKKESFPLTVTSAQKNPTAFYLCASSTTVNQPQHFGDGTRLSIL.

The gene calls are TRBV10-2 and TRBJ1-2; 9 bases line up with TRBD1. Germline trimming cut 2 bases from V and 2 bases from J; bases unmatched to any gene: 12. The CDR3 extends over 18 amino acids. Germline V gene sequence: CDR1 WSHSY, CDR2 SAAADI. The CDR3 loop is CASSEPPGQGFKNYGYTF. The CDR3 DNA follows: TGCGCCAGCAGTGAGCCCCCGGGACAGGGATTTAAAAACTATGGCTACACCTTC.

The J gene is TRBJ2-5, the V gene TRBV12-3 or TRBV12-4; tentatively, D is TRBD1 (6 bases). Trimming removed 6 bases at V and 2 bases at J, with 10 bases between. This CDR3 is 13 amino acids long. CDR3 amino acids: CASRWTAQETQYF. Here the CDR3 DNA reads TGTGCCAGCAGGTGGACAGCTCAAGAGACCCAGTACTTC.